This TCR beta chain was retrieved from a study of graft-versus-host responses after intestinal transplantation. The wider study: The study gave all recipients anti-thymocyte globulin induction, then tacrolimus and steroids for 2 to 3 years.

The study, taken as a whole, reports: Patients with graft-donor T cell macrochimerism had high graft-versus-host to host-versus-graft clonal ratios in allografts. Analysis identified GvH clones in recipient marrow, with some appearing first in ileum or blood.

Data came from immunoSEQ multiplex PCR; TCRdb stores just in-frame clones and leaves some out. The repertoire has some 87,000 clones, 80% to 95% of them found once; the top ten carry about 1.1%. Worth noting for this clone: Its antigen is not known.

This TCR was sampled from a human donor who was the organ donor for an intestinal transplant. Specimen: unstimulated CD8+ T cells sorted from spleen or lymph node cells, collected before transplant.

The CDR3 spells CASSLTTTGRNQPQHF. The CDR3 nucleotides read TGTGCCAGCAGTTTGACCACGACAGGGCGGAATCAGCCCCAGCATTTT. The chain combines TRBV27 with TRBJ1-5; TRBD1 aligns across 7 bases. Germline CDR1 and CDR2: MNHEY and SMNVEV (reference sequence). With V trimmed by 3 bases and J by 4 bases, 9 bases remained unmatched. The length of the CDR3 is 16 residues.